This TCR beta chain was sequenced for a study of T cells after yellow fever vaccination. With regard to this clonotype: Antigen specificity is unknown.

Study-wide results and limits: Peaking faster, on day 5 versus 15, the secondary response was nonetheless weaker.

A 5'RACE template-switching step, the method used to make TCR cDNA, added a universal primer site and UMIs. Via MiXCR, TCRdb re-called the 5' RACE reads, giving one row per CDR3 protein. The sample includes 250,000 to 400,000 distinct CDR3 sequences, roughly 4.3% of them seen just once. Germline V gives CDR1 SGDLS, CDR2 YYNGEE. The CDR3 runs to 18 residues. V gave up 4 bases and J gave up 2 bases; unmatched junction bases: 11. Sequencing used PBMCs, obtained 5 days after the yellow fever booster vaccination. This TCR came from a young man who received the YFV17D yellow fever vaccine. V gene TRBV9 combines with J gene TRBJ2-3; 12 bases line up with TRBD1. CDR3 sequence reads: CASSIGTGGRLLTDTQYF. The CDR3 region has the DNA TGTGCCAGCAGCATTGGGACAGGGGGCCGGCTTCTCACAGATACGCAGTATTTT.